Described below is a single T cell receptor (beta chain) sequence and its context. Its specificity is not known. Clinical symptoms, serum thyroxine and TRAb, thyroid ultrasound and orbital computed tomography together formed the diagnostic basis. With 0 bases removed from V and 4 bases from J, the gap between germline ends came to 10 bases. Germline-derived CDR1 and CDR2 are LGHDT and YNNKEL (reference sequence). The length of the CDR3 is 15 residues. The data stem from a study of T cells in Graves' hyperthyroidism and ophthalmopathy. Overall study findings and caveats: The blood repertoire included most of the expanded thyroid clonotypes above 0.001. Stable hyperthyroidism and ophthalmopathy were separated using 13 V-J signatures.

What was amplified from RNA transcripts were TCR beta CDR3 regions. Researchers ran a first-round RT-PCR on the TCR CDR3 using the HTBI primer set. TCRdb recomputed calls from the multiplex PCR reads with MiXCR, one row per CDR3 protein. The table has hundreds of thousands of distinct CDR3 sequences, 22% seen once. The receptor was derived from a woman between 65 and 79 years old with Graves' ophthalmopathy. This sequence joins TRBV3-1 and TRBJ1-5; D is uncertain. Sequencing used blood. CDR3 bases: TGTGCCAGCAGCCAAGATTGGGCGGGGAATCAGCCCCAGCATTTT. This codes for CASSQDWAGNQPQHF.